The source of this T cell receptor beta chain is a study of blood T cell repertoires in COVID-19. In the study overall: The samples span acute and convalescent COVID-19 from the United States, Italy and Spain. T cells, B-cell-depleted T cells, or PBMCs supplied cDNA or gDNA.

The CDR3 is made up of 13 amino acids. Germline V gene data show CDR1 as SGHKS and CDR2 as YYEKEE (reference sequence). With 0 bases removed from V and 7 bases from J, the gap between germline ends came to 10 bases. Clones were sequenced by immunoSEQ multiplex PCR, and TCRdb holds only the in-frame ones, with some missing. The data show about 360,000 clones, over 65% seen once. This sequence was found in a human donor with acute or convalescent COVID-19. The donor label of this sample is uncertain. The chain has TRBV5-5 and TRBJ2-5; D is undetermined. The specimen sequenced was peripheral blood. The CDR3 DNA sequence: TGTGCCAGCAGCTTGGGTCGGGTTGGGACCCAGTACTTC. Translating it yields CASSLGRVGTQYF.